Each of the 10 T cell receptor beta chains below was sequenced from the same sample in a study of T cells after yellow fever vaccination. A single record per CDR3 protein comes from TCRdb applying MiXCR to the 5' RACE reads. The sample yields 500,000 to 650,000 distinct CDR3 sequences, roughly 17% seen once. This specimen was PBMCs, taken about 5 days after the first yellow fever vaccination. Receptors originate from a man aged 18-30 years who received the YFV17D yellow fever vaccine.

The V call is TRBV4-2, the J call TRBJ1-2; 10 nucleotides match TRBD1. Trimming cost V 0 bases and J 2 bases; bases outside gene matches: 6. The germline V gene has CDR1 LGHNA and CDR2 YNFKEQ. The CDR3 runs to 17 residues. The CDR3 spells CASSQDRGTGDNYGYTF. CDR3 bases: TGTGCCAGCAGCCAAGATCGGGGGACAGGGGACAACTATGGCTACACCTTC.

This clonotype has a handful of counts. The CDR3 spells CASSLGVYETQYF. CDR3 DNA sequence: TGTGCCAGCAGCCTCGGGGTGTATGAGACCCAGTACTTC. The chain couples TRBV6-2 or TRBV6-3 to TRBJ2-5; a possible D gene is TRBD2 (5 bases). Trimming cost V 6 bases and J 5 bases, with 13 bases left between them. The length of the CDR3 is 13 residues. CDR1 is MNHEY and CDR2 is SVGEGT in the germline V gene.

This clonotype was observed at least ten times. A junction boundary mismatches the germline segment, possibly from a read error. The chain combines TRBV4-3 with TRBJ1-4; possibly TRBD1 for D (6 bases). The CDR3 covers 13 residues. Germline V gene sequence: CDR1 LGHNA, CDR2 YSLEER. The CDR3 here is CASSRGPNEKLFF. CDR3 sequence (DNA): TGTGCCAGCTCCAGGGGCCCTAATGAAAAACTGTTTTTT.

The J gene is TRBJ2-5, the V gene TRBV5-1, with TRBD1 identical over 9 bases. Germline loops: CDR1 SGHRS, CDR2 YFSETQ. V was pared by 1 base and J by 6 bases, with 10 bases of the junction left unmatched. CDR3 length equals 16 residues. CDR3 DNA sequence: TGCGCCAGCAGCTTGACGGGGACAGGGAGTGAGAAGACCCAGTACTTC. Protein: CASSLTGTGSEKTQYF.

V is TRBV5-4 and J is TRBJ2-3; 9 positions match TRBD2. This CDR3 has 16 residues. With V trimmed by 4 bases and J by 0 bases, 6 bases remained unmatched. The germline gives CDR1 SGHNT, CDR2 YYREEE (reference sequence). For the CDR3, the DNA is TGTGCCAGCAGCGTTAGACTAGCGGAAAGCACAGATACGCAGTATTTT. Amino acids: CASSVRLAESTDTQYF.

CDR3 coding DNA: TGTGCCAGCAGTCCACAGGGGACTAATAAAAGAGATACGCAGTATTTT. This gives the protein CASSPQGTNKRDTQYF. The chain employs TRBV12-3 or TRBV12-4 and TRBJ2-3; D could derive from TRBD1 or TRBD2 (7 bases each). The CDR3 loop spans 16 amino acids. V lost 5 bases, J lost 5 bases, and 20 bases lay in between.

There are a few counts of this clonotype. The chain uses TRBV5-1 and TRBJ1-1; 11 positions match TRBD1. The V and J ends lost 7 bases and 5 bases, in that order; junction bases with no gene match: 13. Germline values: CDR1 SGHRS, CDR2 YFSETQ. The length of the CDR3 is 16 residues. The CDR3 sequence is CASSEGQGAFRTEAFF. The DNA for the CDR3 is TGCGCCAGCTCTGAAGGACAGGGGGCTTTCCGAACTGAAGCTTTCTTT. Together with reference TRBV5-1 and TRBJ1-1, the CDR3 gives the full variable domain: KAGVTQTPRYLIKTRGQQVTLSCSPISGHRSVSWYQQTPGQGLQFLFEYFSETQRNKGNFPGRFSGRQFSNSRSEMNVSTLELGDSALYLCASSEGQGAFRTEAFFGQGTRLTVV.

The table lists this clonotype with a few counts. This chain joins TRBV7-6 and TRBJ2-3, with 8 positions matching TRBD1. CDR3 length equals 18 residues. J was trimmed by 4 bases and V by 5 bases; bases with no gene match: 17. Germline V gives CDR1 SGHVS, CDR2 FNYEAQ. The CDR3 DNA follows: TGTGCCAGCAGCCTCCAACCAAGGACAGGGAGGAGATCAGATACGCAGTATTTT. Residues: CASSLQPRTGRRSDTQYF.

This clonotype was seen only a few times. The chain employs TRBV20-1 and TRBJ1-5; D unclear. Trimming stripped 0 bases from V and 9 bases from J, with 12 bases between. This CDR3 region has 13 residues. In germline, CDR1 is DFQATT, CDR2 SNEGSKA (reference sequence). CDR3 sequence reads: CSARDRGAGPQHF. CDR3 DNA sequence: TGCAGTGCTAGAGATCGAGGAGCGGGGCCCCAGCATTTT.

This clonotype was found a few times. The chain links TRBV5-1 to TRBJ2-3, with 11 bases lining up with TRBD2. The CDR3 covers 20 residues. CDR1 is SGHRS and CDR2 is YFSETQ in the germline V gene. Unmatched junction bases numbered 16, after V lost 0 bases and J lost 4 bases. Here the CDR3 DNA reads TGCGCCAGCAGCTTGGCCTCTAGCGGGGGGCTTACCTCCTCCGCAGATACGCAGTATTTT. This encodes CASSLASSGGLTSSADTQYF. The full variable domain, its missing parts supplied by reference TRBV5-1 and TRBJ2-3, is KAGVTQTPRYLIKTRGQQVTLSCSPISGHRSVSWYQQTPGQGLQFLFEYFSETQRNKGNFPGRFSGRQFSNSRSEMNVSTLELGDSALYLCASSLASSGGLTSSADTQYFGPGTRLTVL.